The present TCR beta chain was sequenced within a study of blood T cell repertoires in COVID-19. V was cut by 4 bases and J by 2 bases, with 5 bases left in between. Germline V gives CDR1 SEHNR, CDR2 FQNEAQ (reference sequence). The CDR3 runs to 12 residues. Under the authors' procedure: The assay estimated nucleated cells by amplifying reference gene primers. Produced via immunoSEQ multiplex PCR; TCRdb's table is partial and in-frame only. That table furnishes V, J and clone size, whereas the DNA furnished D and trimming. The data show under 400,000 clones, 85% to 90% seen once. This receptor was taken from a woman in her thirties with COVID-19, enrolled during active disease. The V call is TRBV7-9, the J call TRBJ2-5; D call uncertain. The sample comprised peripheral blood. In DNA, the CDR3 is TGTGCCAGCAGCTCCCGGCAAGAGACCCAGTACTTC. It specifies CASSSRQETQYF.